This TCR beta chain was sequenced during a study of technical replicates of blood from a handful of donors. The table came from immunoSEQ multiplex PCR; TCRdb's copy has only in-frame clones and leaves some out. Of about 75,000 clones listed, around 97% are singletons. Germline CDR1 and CDR2: ENHRY and SYGVKD. V shed 6 bases and J shed 0 bases, with 9 bases lying between them. The CDR3 totals 13 residues. The sequenced sample consisted of T cells isolated from PBMCs. The sequence derives from a human donor in good health. V gene TRBV10-3 combines with J gene TRBJ2-7, with D unresolved. The CDR3 DNA follows: TGTGCCATCAGCCCTGACACCTCCTACGAGCAGTACTTC. It specifies CAISPDTSYEQYF.